One and the same sample provided the 24 T cell receptor beta chains below, sequenced in a study of blood T cell repertoires in COVID-19. The table came from immunoSEQ multiplex PCR; TCRdb's copy has only in-frame clones and leaves some out. The table lists approximately 670,000 clones, 70% to 90% of them singletons, with under 0.3% in the top ten. The specimen sequenced was peripheral blood. These receptors were collected from a young woman with acute or convalescent COVID-19.

In this sample, this clone turned up once. The genes are TRBV7-3 and TRBJ1-2; unclear D gene. The germline V and J ends were trimmed by 0 bases and 2 bases, with 10 bases remaining between them. Looked up from germline, CDR1 is SGHTA and CDR2 is FQGTGA. This CDR3 is built from 15 residues. The CDR3 sequence is CASSLTAGFNYGYTF. The CDR3 nucleotides are TGTGCCAGCAGCTTAACGGCAGGTTTCAACTATGGCTACACCTTC.

This chain uses TRBV7-2 with TRBJ1-6, with 11 nucleotides matching TRBD1. From germline, CDR1 is SGHTA and CDR2 FQGNSA. V was pared by 5 bases and J by 10 bases, with 4 bases of the junction left unmatched. CDR3 length equals 14 residues. The CDR3 loop is CASSPGTGGSPLHF. The DNA for the CDR3 is TGTGCCAGCAGCCCCGGGACAGGGGGATCACCCCTCCACTTT.

The chain uses TRBV4-3 and TRBJ1-6, with a weak D call TRBD1 (6 bases). V lost 4 bases and J lost 4, with 11 bases in between. This CDR3 has 15 residues. Germline assignment: CDR1 LGHNA and CDR2 YSLEER. The CDR3 nucleotides are TGCGCCAGCAGCCTAGGTGGACAGTATAATTCACCCCTCCACTTT. Translation: CASSLGGQYNSPLHF.

The chain employs TRBV25-1 and TRBJ1-2, with unresolved D. This CDR3 spans 11 amino acids. Germline V gene lookup returns CDR1 MGHDK and CDR2 SYGVNS. The V and J ends lost 4 bases and 8 bases respectively, with 8 bases between them. The CDR3 coding sequence is TGTGCCAGCAGTGCAAACGGGGGCTACACCTTC. This codes for CASSANGGYTF.

The chain uses TRBV18 and TRBJ1-2; possibly TRBD1 for D (5 bases). V was clipped by 0 bases and J by 8 bases, with 10 bases between them. The CDR3 covers 13 residues. The germline V gene has CDR1 KGHSH and CDR2 LQKENI. CDR3 in amino acids: CASSPPNRRGYTF. The CDR3 DNA follows: TGTGCCAGCTCACCACCCAACAGGCGGGGCTACACCTTC.

This chain joins TRBV25-1 and TRBJ1-4, with 8 positions matching TRBD1. CDR1 and CDR2 from the germline V gene are MGHDK and SYGVNS. There are 16 residues in the CDR3. The V segment lost 1 base and the J segment 7 bases; nucleotides outside the gene matches: 8. DNA for the CDR3: TGTGCCAGCAGTGAATCAGGGGGCGCCGAGCCTGAAAAACTGTTTTTT. As protein: CASSESGGAEPEKLFF.

The J gene is TRBJ1-6, the V gene TRBV18; 8 bases are a match to TRBD1. Germline trimming cut 5 bases from V and 1 base from J; bases unmatched to any gene: 4. CDR3 length: 16 residues. The V gene's germline CDR1 is KGHSH and CDR2 LQKENI. Here the CDR3 reads CASSGRTGSYNSPLHF. For the CDR3, the DNA is TGTGCCAGCTCAGGCCGGACAGGGTCCTATAATTCACCCCTCCACTTT.

The chain employs TRBV5-6 and TRBJ1-4, with D unresolved. The CDR3 has 15 amino acids. V was clipped by 1 base and J by 4 bases, with 11 bases between them. Germline values: CDR1 SGHDT, CDR2 YYEEEE. The chain's CDR3 is CASSLFTDNNEKLFF. The CDR3 DNA is TGTGCCAGCAGCTTGTTCACAGATAATAATGAAAAACTGTTTTTT.

The sample holds one count of this clone. This chain links TRBV15 with TRBJ1-2, with TRBD1 identical over 7 bases. Germline CDR1 and CDR2: LNHNV and YYDKDF (reference sequence). This CDR3 spans 14 amino acids. With V trimmed by 4 bases and J by 4 bases, 6 bases remained unmatched. CDR3 sequence reads: CATSKGQFLYGYTF. CDR3 nucleotide sequence: TGTGCCACCAGCAAGGGACAGTTCCTCTATGGCTACACCTTC.

CDR3 sequence reads: CASGSTTGGWANEKLFF. The DNA for the CDR3 is TGTGCTAGTGGTTCGACCACAGGGGGTTGGGCTAATGAAAAACTGTTTTTT. This chain connects TRBV12-5 to TRBJ1-4, with 8 bases that match TRBD1. Germline V gene sequence: CDR1 LGHNT, CDR2 FRNRAP. With V trimmed by 4 bases and J by 3 bases, 10 bases remained unmatched. CDR3 length: 17 residues.

The chain recombines TRBV6-5 with TRBJ1-2; unclear D gene. The ends were cut back, 0 bases at V and 4 bases at J, with 9 bases in the middle. The CDR3 loop spans 14 amino acids. Germline values: CDR1 MNHEY, CDR2 SVGAGI. CDR3 in amino acids: CASSYSQSTYGYTF. CDR3 sequence (DNA): TGTGCCAGCAGTTACTCACAGTCGACCTATGGCTACACCTTC.

The chain carries TRBV11-3 and TRBJ2-1; 7 nucleotides line up with TRBD1. CDR3 length: 12 residues. Germline V gene sequence: CDR1 SGHNT, CDR2 YENEEA. Trimming removed 3 bases from V and 10 bases from J; junction bases left unmatched: 3. The CDR3 DNA sequence: TGTGCCAGCAGCTTGGCGACAGGGGAGCAGTTCTTC. Protein: CASSLATGEQFF.

The rearrangement joins TRBV3-1 (or the pseudogene TRBV3-2) to TRBJ1-1, with 7 bases matching TRBD1. The V segment lost 1 base and the J segment 8 bases; nucleotides outside the gene matches: 7. Per germline, CDR1 LGHDT and CDR2 YNNKEL (reference sequence). This CDR3 has 14 amino acids. In DNA, the CDR3 is TGTGCCAGCAGCCAAGTTCAAAGACAGGGCGAAGCTTTCTTT. This sequence encodes CASSQVQRQGEAFF.

The chain links TRBV6-5 to TRBJ1-2, with 7 bases aligning to TRBD1. The CDR3 spans 15 residues. The germline V gene has CDR1 MNHEY and CDR2 SVGAGI. V shed 0 bases and J 5 bases; nucleotides not matched to a gene: 6. The DNA of the CDR3 is TGTGCCAGCAGTTACTCGATGGGGACAGATTATGGCTACACCTTC. Its translation: CASSYSMGTDYGYTF.

The J gene is TRBJ2-7, the V gene TRBV9; possibly TRBD1 for D (6 bases). V gave up 2 bases and J gave up 2 bases, with 11 bases separating them. The CDR3 runs 14 residues. Germline CDR1 is SGDLS and CDR2 is YYNGEE. This CDR3 is CASSVAAGAYEQYF. CDR3 nucleotide sequence: TGTGCCAGCAGCGTCGCGGCAGGGGCCTACGAGCAGTACTTC. The variable domain in full, with the rest retrieved from reference TRBV9 and TRBJ2-7, is DSGVTQTPKHLITATGQRVTLRCSPRSGDLSVYWYQQSLDQGLQFLIQYYNGEERAKGNILERFSAQQFPDLHSELNLSSLELGDSALYFCASSVAAGAYEQYFGPGTRLTVT.

CDR3 sequence reads: CASSLAGNEQYF. The CDR3 DNA follows: TGCGCCAGCAGCTTGGCCGGGAACGAGCAGTACTTC. The V and J genes are TRBV5-1 and TRBJ2-7; weak D call: TRBD2 (5 bases). V dropped 0 bases and J dropped 5 bases, with 6 bases sitting between them. CDR3 size: 12 residues. Germline lookup yields CDR1 SGHRS and CDR2 YFSETQ.

This clone was picked up a small number of times. V usage is TRBV2 and J usage is TRBJ2-7; 8 nucleotides align to TRBD1. The germline V gene has CDR1 SNHLY and CDR2 FYNNEI. Trimming cost V 6 bases and J 0 bases; bases outside gene matches: 4. This CDR3 has 14 amino acids. The CDR3 DNA follows: TGTGCCAGCAGGAGACAGGGGAGCTCCTACGAGCAGTACTTC. Residues: CASRRQGSSYEQYF.

The chain employs TRBV11-2 and TRBJ1-2; TRBD1 matches at 9 bases. Germline assignment: CDR1 SGHAT and CDR2 FQNNGV. V was clipped by 2 bases and J by 10 bases; unmatched bases: 5. The CDR3 spans 13 residues. The CDR3 sequence: CASSLKRTGDYTF. In DNA, the CDR3 is TGTGCCAGCAGCTTAAAGCGGACAGGGGACTACACCTTC.

V and J are TRBV6-5 and TRBJ1-1; D is uncertain. CDR3 size: 13 residues. V lost 8 bases, J lost 5 bases, and 15 bases lay in between. Germline V gene data show CDR1 as MNHEY and CDR2 as SVGAGI. Here the CDR3 reads CASGPEGRTEAFF. For the CDR3, the DNA is TGTGCCAGCGGACCCGAAGGGAGAACTGAAGCTTTCTTT.

The CDR3 nucleotides read TGTGCCAGCAGCGCCGGGACAGGGAATGGCTACACCTTC. It translates to CASSAGTGNGYTF. The chain is built from TRBV9 and TRBJ1-2, with 9 bases identical to TRBD1. Unmatched junction bases numbered 3, after V lost 3 bases and J lost 6 bases. From germline, CDR1 is SGDLS and CDR2 YYNGEE. The CDR3 has 13 residues. Full variable domain (outside the CDR3, taken from reference TRBV9 and TRBJ1-2): DSGVTQTPKHLITATGQRVTLRCSPRSGDLSVYWYQQSLDQGLQFLIQYYNGEERAKGNILERFSAQQFPDLHSELNLSSLELGDSALYFCASSAGTGNGYTFGSGTRLTVV.

The chain combines TRBV3-1 (or the pseudogene TRBV3-2) with TRBJ2-5, with 8 bases that match TRBD2. Germline V gene sequence: CDR1 LGHDT, CDR2 YNNKEL (reference sequence). This CDR3 contains 14 residues. The V gene end was trimmed by 7 bases and the J gene end by 4 bases; junction bases not matched to a gene: 8. The CDR3 spells CASNLAGGRETQYF. The CDR3 bases are TGTGCCAGCAATCTGGCGGGGGGACGAGAGACCCAGTACTTC.

This rearrangement joins TRBV6-5 to TRBJ1-1; 10 positions agree with TRBD1. V was clipped by 10 bases and J by 1 base; unmatched bases: 9. The germline CDR1 and CDR2 sequences are MNHEY and SVGAGI. This CDR3 spans 15 amino acids. CDR3 in DNA: TGTGCCACCACCGGGACAGGGGTTGGGAACACTGAAGCTTTCTTT. This codes for CATTGTGVGNTEAFF.

The rearrangement uses TRBV5-1 and TRBJ2-2; 10 positions agree with TRBD2. J gave up 7 bases and V 2 bases, and 5 bases lay outside the gene matches. Per the germline V gene, CDR1 is SGHRS and CDR2 is YFSETQ. CDR3 length: 15 residues. This chain's CDR3 is CASSLRTSGDGELFF. In DNA, the CDR3 is TGCGCCAGCAGCTTAAGGACTAGCGGCGACGGGGAGCTGTTTTTT.

The chain combines TRBV5-6 with TRBJ1-3, with D maybe TRBD1 (5 bases). Trimming shortened V by 2 bases and J by 0 bases, and 15 bases separated the two germline ends. The CDR3 runs to 17 residues. Germline lookup yields CDR1 SGHDT and CDR2 YYEEEE. The CDR3 nucleotides read TGTGCCAGCAGCTTTCGGGGGTTACATGCCTCTGGAAACACCATATATTTT. Translation: CASSFRGLHASGNTIYF.